Reported below is one T cell receptor (beta chain). These data are taken from a study of blood T cell repertoires in COVID-19. Study-level background: Samples representing acute and convalescent COVID-19 were sourced from the United States, Italy and Spain. Nucleic acid was either cDNA or gDNA, and it came from T cells, B-cell-depleted T cells, or PBMCs.

Authors' processing steps: Reference gene primer amplification yielded estimated nucleated cell counts. Clones were sequenced by immunoSEQ multiplex PCR, and TCRdb holds only the in-frame ones, with some missing. From that table come the V and J calls and clone size; the DNA was used to work out D and trimming. The sample contains hundreds of thousands of clones, approximately 88% of which appear only once. The CDR3 is 16 amino acids. The V gene lost 0 bases and the J gene lost 4 bases, with 14 bases spanning the gap. Germline loops: CDR1 LGHNA, CDR2 YSLEER. This sequence was found in a man in his forties or fifties with acute or convalescent COVID-19. The J gene is TRBJ2-3, the V gene TRBV4-3; TRBD1 is a possible D gene (5 bases). Specimen: peripheral blood. The CDR3 nucleotides are TGCGCCAGCAGCCAAGATCGCGGTCAAGGGGCAGATACGCAGTATTTT. Translated, it gives CASSQDRGQGADTQYF.